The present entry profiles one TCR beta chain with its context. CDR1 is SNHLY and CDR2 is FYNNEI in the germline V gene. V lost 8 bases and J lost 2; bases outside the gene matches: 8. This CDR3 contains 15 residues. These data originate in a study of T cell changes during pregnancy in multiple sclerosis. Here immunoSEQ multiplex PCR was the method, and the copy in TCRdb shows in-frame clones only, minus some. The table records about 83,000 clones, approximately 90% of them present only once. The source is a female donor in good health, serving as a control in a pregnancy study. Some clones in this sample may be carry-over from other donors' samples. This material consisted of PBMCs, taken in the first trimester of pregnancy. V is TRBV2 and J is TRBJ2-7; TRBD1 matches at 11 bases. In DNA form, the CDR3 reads TGTGCCAGCGAAGAAGGGACAGGGGGTGCCTACGAGCAGTACTTC. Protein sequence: CASEEGTGGAYEQYF.